Listed below are T cell receptor beta chains from one sample, sequenced in a study of cytomegalovirus exposure and HLA in healthy donors. The repertoire was sequenced with immunoSEQ multiplex PCR; TCRdb's copy has only in-frame clones and lacks some. The table shows approximately 170,000 clones, with roughly 80% occurring only once. Sequenced: PBMCs. The receptors shown here come from a woman aged 18 to 35 in good health and CMV-seronegative. CDR3s include the opening cysteine and the closing phenylalanine or tryptophan. D genes are given only for firm matches. The size entry is marked missing in some rows and otherwise reads once, few, many or a size class.

CDR3 length: 14; J gene: TRBJ2-1; D gene: TRBD2; V gene: TRBV4-2; clone size: -; CDR3 DNA: TGTGCCAGCAGCCAGAGACTAGCGGACAATGAGCAGTTCTTC; CDR3 protein: CASSQRLADNEQFF
CDR3 length: 17; J gene: TRBJ2-1; D gene: TRBD2; V gene: TRBV28; clone size: few; CDR3 DNA: TGTGCCAGCAGTCCTCAGATTCAAAGGACTAGCAAGGGTGAGCAGTTCTTC; CDR3 protein: CASSPQIQRTSKGEQFF
CDR3 length: 14; J gene: TRBJ1-1; D gene: TRBD1; V gene: TRBV6-5; clone size: -; CDR3 DNA: TGTGCCAGCAGTTCCGACAGGGTTGGGAATGAAGCTTTCTTT; CDR3 protein: CASSSDRVGNEAFF
CDR3 length: 15; J gene: TRBJ1-4; D gene: -; V gene: TRBV4-2; clone size: -; CDR3 DNA: TGTGCCAGCAGCCCTCGACGGCAACTAAATGAAAAACTGTTTTTT; CDR3 protein: CASSPRRQLNEKLFF
CDR3 length: 15; J gene: TRBJ2-7; D gene: -; V gene: TRBV27; clone size: -; CDR3 DNA: TGTGCCAGCAGTCTCTCCAACCCGGGTATCTACGAGCAGTACTTC; CDR3 protein: CASSLSNPGIYEQYF
CDR3 length: 15; J gene: TRBJ2-3; D gene: TRBD1; V gene: TRBV11-3; clone size: once; CDR3 DNA: TGTGCCAGCAGCTACGGTCAGGGGGCCGAAGATACGCAGTATTTT; CDR3 protein: CASSYGQGAEDTQYF
CDR3 length: 15; J gene: TRBJ2-7; D gene: TRBD1; V gene: TRBV28; clone size: -; CDR3 DNA: TGTGCCAGCAGTCTAGGGACAGGTAGAACCTACGAGCAGTACTTC; CDR3 protein: CASSLGTGRTYEQYF
CDR3 length: 15; J gene: TRBJ1-4; D gene: -; V gene: TRBV5-1; clone size: -; CDR3 DNA: TGCGCCAGCAGCTTGGGTGTTACAACTAATGAAAAACTGTTTTTT; CDR3 protein: CASSLGVTTNEKLFF
CDR3 length: 14; J gene: TRBJ1-1; D gene: -; V gene: TRBV19; clone size: -; CDR3 DNA: TGTGCCAGTAGTGTCTATCAGTTTCCAGCGCGGGCTTTCTTT; CDR3 protein: CASSVYQFPARAFF
CDR3 length: 14; J gene: TRBJ2-3; D gene: TRBD1; V gene: TRBV9; clone size: -; CDR3 DNA: TGTGCCAGCAGCTACGGACAGGGAACAGATACGCAGTATTTT; CDR3 protein: CASSYGQGTDTQYF
CDR3 length: 14; J gene: TRBJ1-5; D gene: -; V gene: TRBV28; clone size: -; CDR3 DNA: TGTGCCAGCAGTGCGCCCCCGACAGGCCAGCCCCAGCATTTT; CDR3 protein: CASSAPPTGQPQHF
CDR3 length: 17; J gene: TRBJ2-1; D gene: -; V gene: TRBV7-2; clone size: once; CDR3 DNA: TGTGCCAGCCGCGGGACTCTTACTTTCAGCTCCTACAATGAGCAGTTCTTC; CDR3 protein: CASRGTLTFSSYNEQFF
CDR3 length: 17; J gene: TRBJ2-2; D gene: -; V gene: TRBV11-2; clone size: -; CDR3 DNA: TGTGCCAGCAGCTTGTCGTTCCGGGAAGTTCTTACCGGGGAGCTGTTTTTT; CDR3 protein: CASSLSFREVLTGELFF
CDR3 length: 14; J gene: TRBJ1-2; D gene: TRBD1; V gene: TRBV2; clone size: -; CDR3 DNA: TGTGCCAGCAACTGGGACAGGGTAAGAGGAGGCTACACCTTC; CDR3 protein: CASNWDRVRGGYTF
CDR3 length: 15; J gene: TRBJ2-1; D gene: TRBD2; V gene: TRBV6-6; clone size: -; CDR3 DNA: TGTGCCAGCACCCAGACTAGCGGGGGGTACAATGAGCAGTTCTTC; CDR3 protein: CASTQTSGGYNEQFF
CDR3 length: 12; J gene: TRBJ1-2; D gene: TRBD1; V gene: TRBV28; clone size: -; CDR3 DNA: TGTGCCAGCAGTCTTAGGACAGGGTCCCACACCTTC; CDR3 protein: CASSLRTGSHTF
CDR3 length: 17; J gene: TRBJ2-1; D gene: TRBD2; V gene: TRBV7-3; clone size: -; CDR3 DNA: TGTGCCAGCAGCGTAGCGGGGAGGGGAGGTTCCGGGAATGAGCAGTTCTTC; CDR3 protein: CASSVAGRGGSGNEQFF
CDR3 length: 15; J gene: TRBJ1-5; D gene: -; V gene: TRBV19; clone size: -; CDR3 DNA: TGTGCCAGTAGTATAGGAGGAGGTTCCAATCAGCCCCAGCATTTT; CDR3 protein: CASSIGGGSNQPQHF
CDR3 length: 15; J gene: TRBJ2-5; D gene: -; V gene: TRBV6-6; clone size: -; CDR3 DNA: TGTGCCAGCAGTTACTCGGAGGGGGCGTGGGAGACCCAGTACTTC; CDR3 protein: CASSYSEGAWETQYF
CDR3 length: 15; J gene: TRBJ2-3; D gene: -; V gene: TRBV10-3; clone size: -; CDR3 DNA: TGTGCCATTGCCAAAGAGGGGGGGGACACAGATACGCAGTATTTT; CDR3 protein: CAIAKEGGDTDTQYF
CDR3 length: 15; J gene: TRBJ2-3; D gene: TRBD2; V gene: TRBV5-1; clone size: -; CDR3 DNA: TGCGCCAGCAGCCTAACGCCCGGGGAGGGAGATACGCAGTATTTT; CDR3 protein: CASSLTPGEGDTQYF
CDR3 length: 14; J gene: TRBJ1-1; D gene: -; V gene: TRBV6-6; clone size: -; CDR3 DNA: TGTGCCAGCAGTTATACGACAGAGAGAAGTGAAGCTTTCTTT; CDR3 protein: CASSYTTERSEAFF
CDR3 length: 17; J gene: TRBJ1-5; D gene: TRBD1; V gene: TRBV19; clone size: -; CDR3 DNA: TGTGCCAGTAGCTCAGGCCCCGGACAGGGCTCTAATCAGCCCCAGCATTTT; CDR3 protein: CASSSGPGQGSNQPQHF
CDR3 length: 16; J gene: TRBJ2-5; D gene: TRBD2; V gene: TRBV7-6; clone size: -; CDR3 DNA: TGTGCCAGCAGCTTAGCAACCCCTAGCGGGGGGGAGACCCAGTACTTC; CDR3 protein: CASSLATPSGGETQYF
CDR3 length: 15; J gene: TRBJ1-2; D gene: -; V gene: TRBV15; clone size: -; CDR3 DNA: TGTGCCACCAGCAGTGGAGCAGAAGCTAACTATGGCTACACCTTC; CDR3 protein: CATSSGAEANYGYTF
CDR3 length: 13; J gene: TRBJ1-2; D gene: -; V gene: TRBV27; clone size: -; CDR3 DNA: TGTGCCAGCAGTCCGACAGGAGACTATGGCTACACCTTC; CDR3 protein: CASSPTGDYGYTF
CDR3 length: 14; J gene: TRBJ2-7; D gene: -; V gene: TRBV18; clone size: -; CDR3 DNA: TGTGCCAGCTCACTAGCACCGATCTCCTACGAGCAGTACTTC; CDR3 protein: CASSLAPISYEQYF
CDR3 length: 12; J gene: TRBJ2-7; D gene: -; V gene: TRBV29-1; clone size: -; CDR3 DNA: TGCAGCTGGAGGGACGCGCGCTACGAGCAGTACTTC; CDR3 protein: CSWRDARYEQYF
CDR3 length: 15; J gene: TRBJ2-2; D gene: TRBD1; V gene: TRBV12-5; clone size: -; CDR3 DNA: TGTGCTAGTGGTTTGGTCAGACAGGGGACCGGGGAGCTGTTTTTT; CDR3 protein: CASGLVRQGTGELFF
CDR3 length: 12; J gene: TRBJ2-7; D gene: -; V gene: TRBV18; clone size: -; CDR3 DNA: TGTGCCAGCTCAGAGGGGGGGGACGAGCAGTACTTC; CDR3 protein: CASSEGGDEQYF
CDR3 length: 14; J gene: TRBJ1-1; D gene: -; V gene: TRBV28; clone size: -; CDR3 DNA: TGTGCCAGCAGTTTGTTATCCTTGAACACTGAAGCTTTCTTT; CDR3 protein: CASSLLSLNTEAFF
CDR3 length: 13; J gene: TRBJ1-1; D gene: -; V gene: TRBV5-4; clone size: -; CDR3 DNA: TGTGCCAGCAGCTTGGAGGAGAGCACTGAAGCTTTCTTT; CDR3 protein: CASSLEESTEAFF
CDR3 length: 13; J gene: TRBJ1-2; D gene: -; V gene: TRBV2; clone size: few; CDR3 DNA: TGTGCCAGCAGTGCCGAATCGGGCTATGGCTACACCTTC; CDR3 protein: CASSAESGYGYTF
CDR3 length: 11; J gene: TRBJ1-1; D gene: -; V gene: TRBV28; clone size: -; CDR3 DNA: TGTGCCAGCAAGCTGAACACTGAAGCTTTCTTT; CDR3 protein: CASKLNTEAFF
CDR3 length: 15; J gene: TRBJ1-4; D gene: TRBD1; V gene: TRBV9; clone size: -; CDR3 DNA: TGTGCCAGCAGCGGGGACAGGGGATTGAATGAAAAACTGTTTTTT; CDR3 protein: CASSGDRGLNEKLFF
CDR3 length: 15; J gene: TRBJ2-3; D gene: -; V gene: TRBV9; clone size: -; CDR3 DNA: TGTGCCAGCAGCGTACAGTCTGTTAGCACAGATACGCAGTATTTT; CDR3 protein: CASSVQSVSTDTQYF
CDR3 length: 17; J gene: TRBJ2-1; D gene: -; V gene: TRBV2; clone size: -; CDR3 DNA: TGTGCCAGCGTTGAATCTATTTTCGGACTCACGTACAATGAGCAGTTCTTC; CDR3 protein: CASVESIFGLTYNEQFF
CDR3 length: 14; J gene: TRBJ1-5; D gene: -; V gene: TRBV5-6; clone size: -; CDR3 DNA: TGTGCCAGCGCCATGGCAGGGAAGGGGCAGCCCCAGCATTTT; CDR3 protein: CASAMAGKGQPQHF
CDR3 length: 16; J gene: TRBJ1-1; D gene: TRBD1; V gene: TRBV5-1; clone size: -; CDR3 DNA: TGCGCCAGCAGCGACGGGACAGGGGGTGTAAGGACTGAAGCTTTCTTT; CDR3 protein: CASSDGTGGVRTEAFF
CDR3 length: 14; J gene: TRBJ2-3; D gene: TRBD2; V gene: TRBV6-5; clone size: few; CDR3 DNA: TGTGCCAGCGGATTGGGGCGGGGGGACCGTACGCAGTATTTT; CDR3 protein: CASGLGRGDRTQYF
CDR3 length: 13; J gene: TRBJ2-1; D gene: -; V gene: TRBV7-3; clone size: -; CDR3 DNA: TGTGCCAGCAGCTTCCCAGGGCGTCGTGAGCAGTTCTTC; CDR3 protein: CASSFPGRREQFF
CDR3 length: 16; J gene: TRBJ2-7; D gene: TRBD2; V gene: TRBV7-2; clone size: -; CDR3 DNA: TGTGCCAGCACCGACTCCGTCGGACTAGGATTTGTCGAGCAGTACTTC; CDR3 protein: CASTDSVGLGFVEQYF
CDR3 length: 16; J gene: TRBJ1-6; D gene: TRBD1; V gene: TRBV4-1; clone size: -; CDR3 DNA: TGCGCCAGCAGCCAACAGGGGGGCCGATGGAATTCACCCCTCCACTTT; CDR3 protein: CASSQQGGRWNSPLHF
CDR3 length: 15; J gene: TRBJ2-7; D gene: -; V gene: TRBV27; clone size: -; CDR3 DNA: TGTGCCAGCAGTTTAAGTTATGGACAGAGCTACGAGCAGTACTTC; CDR3 protein: CASSLSYGQSYEQYF
CDR3 length: 14; J gene: TRBJ1-1; D gene: -; V gene: TRBV7-7; clone size: -; CDR3 DNA: TGTGCTAGCAGTAGGTTCGCCGGAGACCCCGAAGCTTTCTTT; CDR3 protein: CASSRFAGDPEAFF
CDR3 length: 14; J gene: TRBJ1-2; D gene: TRBD1; V gene: TRBV4-1; clone size: -; CDR3 DNA: TGCGCCAGCAGCCAATCCGGGACAGGGAATGGCTACACCTTC; CDR3 protein: CASSQSGTGNGYTF
CDR3 length: 13; J gene: TRBJ1-2; D gene: -; V gene: TRBV30; clone size: -; CDR3 DNA: TGTGCCTGGACCAGATGGAGTCAGACGGGCTACACCTTC; CDR3 protein: CAWTRWSQTGYTF
CDR3 length: 11; J gene: TRBJ1-2; D gene: -; V gene: TRBV30; clone size: -; CDR3 DNA: TGTGCCTGGAGGGGGGCGTATGGCTACACCTTC; CDR3 protein: CAWRGAYGYTF